This TCR beta chain was identified in a study of Graves' ophthalmopathy and Graves' hyperthyroidism. V lost 5 bases to trimming and J lost 7 bases, with 21 bases between them. The CDR3 is made up of 17 amino acids. From germline, CDR1 is SNHLY and CDR2 FYNNEI. Study conclusions and caveats: In separating ophthalmopathy from stable hyperthyroidism, a 13-signature model achieved about 91% sensitivity and 81.08% specificity. Blood also held most thyroid clonotypes expanded above 0.001 frequency.

Each diagnosis was determined on the basis of clinical symptoms, serum thyroxine, TRAb, thyroid ultrasound and orbital computed tomography. This clonotype was seen a handful of times. Its cognate antigen is unknown. As the template, RNA transcripts were used to amplify TCR beta CDR3 regions. HTBI-primed RT-PCR formed the first round, and a multiplex PCR formed the second. Each CDR3 protein is one row after TCRdb ran MiXCR on the multiplex PCR reads. The sample lists about 550,000 distinct CDR3 sequences, roughly 40% occurring once. The sequence derives from an adult man with Graves' hyperthyroidism. Sequencing input: peripheral blood or thyroid tissue (not recorded which). The genes are TRBV2 and TRBJ1-6; perhaps TRBD1 as D (6 bases). The CDR3 DNA sequence: TGTGCCAGCAGTCCCAAAGGGGGGGCGGAGGTAAATTCACCCCTCCACTTT. It codes for CASSPKGGAEVNSPLHF.